This TCR beta chain was sequenced in a study of blood T cell repertoires in COVID-19. Overall study context: Samples of COVID-19 (acute and convalescent) were obtained from the United States, Italy and Spain.

Trimming removed 4 bases at V and 2 bases at J, with 12 bases between. Germline assignment: CDR1 LGHDT and CDR2 YNNKEL (reference sequence). This CDR3 has 15 residues. The repertoire was sequenced with immunoSEQ multiplex PCR; TCRdb's copy has only in-frame clones and lacks some. The profile shows roughly 200,000 clones, approximately 84% of them singletons. Sample: peripheral blood. This chain uses TRBV3-1 (or the pseudogene TRBV3-2) with TRBJ2-1, with a weak D call TRBD2 (5 bases). The sequence derives from a woman aged 80 or over with acute or convalescent COVID-19. The CDR3: CASSPGLQTYNEQFF. The CDR3 bases are TGTGCCAGCAGCCCAGGACTGCAGACCTACAATGAGCAGTTCTTC.